These 23 T cell receptor beta chains were sequenced from one sample in a study of T-cell memory formation after mild COVID-19. Each CDR3 protein is one row after TCRdb ran MiXCR on the 5' RACE reads. The table has some 180,000 distinct CDR3 sequences, 10% to 15% seen once. Sequencing used PBMCs or a T cell subset sorted from them (not recorded which). All receptors derive from a man younger than 35 who had mild COVID-19 (a few samples of this study predate the infection). Cell type and time point are not known.

The chain couples TRBV4-2 to TRBJ2-3, with a possible D match to TRBD1 (5 bases). The CDR3 loop spans 14 amino acids. Germline CDR1 is LGHNA and CDR2 is YNFKEQ. Between the trimmed V and J ends, which lost 3 bases and 2 bases, there was a span of 9 bases. CDR3 sequence (DNA): TGTGCCAGCAGCCACTACAGGCACACAGATACGCAGTATTTT. Translated: CASSHYRHTDTQYF.

The J gene is TRBJ1-5, the V gene TRBV12-3 or TRBV12-4; D unclear. The CDR3 has 13 residues. V shed 1 base and J shed 6 bases, with 7 bases lying between them. CDR3 sequence: CASSLGPGQPQHF. In DNA, the CDR3 is TGTGCCAGCAGTTTAGGGCCCGGTCAGCCCCAGCATTTT.

This clonotype was found many times. The chain combines TRBV20-1 with TRBJ1-1; D remains ambiguous. Germline CDR1 and CDR2: DFQATT and SNEGSKA (reference sequence). CDR3 length: 13 residues. Trimming left V 3 bases short and J 1 base short, with 9 bases between. Here the CDR3 reads CSASGRWNTEAFF. The CDR3, as DNA: TGCAGTGCTAGCGGCAGATGGAACACTGAAGCTTTCTTT.

This clonotype came up a few times. This chain links TRBV19 with TRBJ2-6; TRBD1 matches at 7 bases. Trimming cost V 9 bases and J 0 bases; bases outside gene matches: 5. Germline V CDR1 and CDR2: LNHDA, SQIVND (reference sequence). The CDR3 spans 15 residues. The CDR3 coding sequence is TGTGCCAGCAAGGACAGGCCCTCTGGGGCCAACGTCCTGACTTTC. This encodes CASKDRPSGANVLTF. The complete variable domain, with remaining parts taken from reference TRBV19 and TRBJ2-6, reads DGGITQSPKYLFRKEGQNVTLSCEQNLNHDAMYWYRQDPGQGLRLIYYSQIVNDFQKGDIAEGYSVSREKKESFPLTVTSAQKNPTAFYLCASKDRPSGANVLTFGAGSRLTVL.

There are a few counts of this clonotype. The chain uses TRBV14 and TRBJ2-1; D not certain. CDR3 length: 15 residues. The V gene lost 0 bases and the J gene lost 12 bases, with 18 bases spanning the gap. The germline CDR1 and CDR2 sequences are SGHDN and FVKESK. The CDR3 DNA reads as TGTGCCAGCAGCCAAGATCAGGCCAGAGCCCAGGTGCAGTTCTTC. This translates into CASSQDQARAQVQFF. The full variable domain, completed using reference TRBV14 and TRBJ2-1, is EAGVTQFPSHSVIEKGQTVTLRCDPISGHDNLYWYRRVMGKEIKFLLHFVKESKQDESGMPNNRFLAERTGGTYSTLKVQPAELEDSGVYFCASSQDQARAQVQFFGPGTRLTVL.

This clonotype was counted a few times. The V call is TRBV10-3, the J call TRBJ2-7; 10 bases are shared with TRBD1. The V segment lost 6 bases and the J segment 6 bases; nucleotides outside the gene matches: 2. The germline V gene has CDR1 ENHRY and CDR2 SYGVKD. The CDR3 has 12 amino acids. The CDR3 DNA reads TGTGCCATCAGGGGGACAGGGGTCGAGCAGTACTTC. As protein: CAIRGTGVEQYF.

The chain links TRBV5-1 to TRBJ1-3; D gene uncertain. The ends were cut back, 4 bases at V and 4 bases at J, with 9 bases in the middle. Germline V gives CDR1 SGHRS, CDR2 YFSETQ. The CDR3 extends over 13 amino acids. CDR3 sequence: CASSPSGGNTIYF. The DNA of the CDR3 is TGCGCCAGCAGCCCCAGCGGAGGAAACACCATATATTTT.

This clonotype was observed a handful of times. The chain uses TRBV12-3 or TRBV12-4 and TRBJ1-1; the D gene is possibly TRBD1 (5 bases). The CDR3 is made up of 15 amino acids. The germline V and J ends were trimmed by 9 bases and 11 bases, with 28 bases remaining between them. The CDR3, as DNA: TGTGCCAGTTATCTCTCAGGGAGGCAGATTAGTGAGGCTTTCTTT. Its translation is CASYLSGRQISEAFF.

This clonotype was detected only a few times. This chain uses TRBV6-5 with TRBJ2-1; tentatively, D is TRBD1 or TRBD2 (6 bases each). Germline CDR1 MNHEY, CDR2 SVGAGI. Trimming stripped 6 bases from V and 4 bases from J, with 16 bases between. CDR3 length equals 15 residues. CDR3 sequence reads: CASRSGQGRYNEQFF. The CDR3 coding sequence is TGTGCCAGCAGGTCGGGGCAGGGGAGGTACAATGAGCAGTTCTTC.

The V and J genes are TRBV4-2 and TRBJ2-1; 12 bases align to TRBD2. CDR3 length: 19 amino acids. With V trimmed by 4 bases and J by 0 bases, 10 bases remained unmatched. CDR1 is LGHNA and CDR2 is YNFKEQ in the germline V gene. The CDR3 reads CASSPRGTSGSSSYNEQFF. CDR3 bases: TGTGCCAGCAGCCCTCGAGGGACTAGCGGGTCTAGCTCCTACAATGAGCAGTTCTTC.

The rearrangement links TRBV20-1 to TRBJ2-3; D is possibly TRBD1 or TRBD2 (5 bases each). V lost 5 bases, J lost 1 base, and 22 bases lay in between. The CDR3 consists of 17 residues. Per germline, CDR1 DFQATT and CDR2 SNEGSKA (reference sequence). The CDR3 region is CSARPPQGERGTDTQYF. In DNA, the CDR3 is TGCAGTGCTCGCCCCCCGCAGGGAGAAAGGGGCACAGATACGCAGTATTTT.

This chain joins TRBV12-3 or TRBV12-4 and TRBJ1-5, with TRBD1 as a possible D gene (6 bases). CDR3 size: 12 residues. V was shortened by 6 bases and J by 10 bases, with 13 bases between the two germline ends. CDR3 DNA: TGTGCCAGCAGCGTACTACAGGGACCCCAGCATTTT. It is translated as CASSVLQGPQHF.

This clonotype showed up just a few times. V gene TRBV2 combines with J gene TRBJ1-2, with D perhaps matching TRBD1 (5 bases). CDR3 length: 12 residues. The ends were cut back, 7 bases at V and 4 bases at J, with 10 bases in the middle. The germline V gene has CDR1 SNHLY and CDR2 FYNNEI. The CDR3 region has the DNA TGTGCCAGCAATACAGGATCCTATGGCTACACCTTC. Translating it yields CASNTGSYGYTF.

In its sample, this clonotype was seen a few times. The chain carries TRBV6-2 or TRBV6-3 and TRBJ2-2; no clear D gene. Germline V lookup: CDR1 MNHEY, CDR2 SVGEGT. This CDR3 comprises 14 residues. V lost 11 bases and J lost 0, with 13 bases in between. The CDR3 sequence is CAGLRASNTGELFF. The DNA for the CDR3 is TGTGCCGGGCTCCGGGCTTCGAACACCGGGGAGCTGTTTTTT.

The V gene is TRBV12-3 or TRBV12-4, the J gene TRBJ2-3; TRBD2 matches 9 bases. V gave up 5 bases and J gave up 2 bases; unmatched junction bases: 8. The CDR3 is made up of 16 amino acids. CDR3 coding DNA: TGTGCCAGCAGTACTGGGACTAGCCGGCCCACAGATACGCAGTATTTT. Translated, it gives CASSTGTSRPTDTQYF.

The table lists this clonotype with a few counts. The chain links TRBV20-1 to TRBJ1-1; D uncertain. The CDR3 runs 13 residues. V shed 3 bases and J shed 0 bases, with 8 bases lying between them. CDR1 and CDR2 (germline): DFQATT, SNEGSKA (reference sequence). CDR3 DNA sequence: TGCAGTGCTAGCGGGCACATGAACACTGAAGCTTTCTTT. Translating gives CSASGHMNTEAFF.

The rearrangement joins TRBV7-2 to TRBJ2-1; no definite D call. V shed 5 bases and J shed 7 bases, with 6 bases lying between them. The CDR3 length is 11 residues. Germline loops: CDR1 SGHTA, CDR2 FQGNSA. This CDR3 is CASSPTNEQFF. CDR3 bases: TGTGCCAGCAGCCCGACGAATGAGCAGTTCTTC.

The chain couples TRBV12-3 or TRBV12-4 to TRBJ2-7; 9 nucleotides align to TRBD1. The CDR3 extends over 14 amino acids. V gave up 5 bases and J gave up 3 bases; unmatched junction bases: 5. The CDR3 DNA reads TGTGCCAGCAGTCCAGGACAGGGGCACTACGAGCAGTACTTC. Its protein product is CASSPGQGHYEQYF.

This clonotype was recorded at least ten times. This chain links TRBV20-1 with TRBJ2-5; 7 bases agree with TRBD1. Germline loops: CDR1 DFQATT, CDR2 SNEGSKA (reference sequence). The V and J ends lost 6 bases and 5 bases, in that order; junction bases with no gene match: 9. This CDR3 has 13 residues. The CDR3, as DNA: TGCAGTGCAATAAACAGGGGCGGCGAGACCCAGTACTTC. This encodes CSAINRGGETQYF.

This chain connects TRBV12-3 or TRBV12-4 to TRBJ2-7; unclear D gene. V was clipped by 3 bases and J by 3 bases, with 12 bases between them. The CDR3 consists of 14 residues. CDR3 bases: TGTGCCAGCAGTTTTGTTCCGAATCTCTACGAGCAGTACTTC. Its protein product is CASSFVPNLYEQYF.

This clonotype showed up just a few times. V gene TRBV7-2 combines with J gene TRBJ2-3; D is undetermined. This CDR3 spans 15 amino acids. The germline CDR1 and CDR2 sequences are SGHTA and FQGNSA. The V and J ends lost 3 bases and 4 bases respectively, with 14 bases between them. The CDR3 loop reads CASSLQKGLSDTQYF. Written as DNA, the CDR3 is TGTGCCAGCAGCTTGCAAAAAGGCTTATCAGATACGCAGTATTTT.

The J gene is TRBJ1-4, the V gene TRBV7-3; no firm D call. This CDR3 region has 15 residues. CDR1 is SGHTA and CDR2 is FQGTGA in the germline V gene. Trimming took 1 base from V and 8 from J, leaving 14 bases between them. CDR3 sequence: CASSLISWVREKLFF. Written as DNA, the CDR3 is TGTGCCAGCAGCTTAATTAGCTGGGTTAGGGAAAAACTGTTTTTT.

V is TRBV3-1 and J is TRBJ2-1; 11 positions agree with TRBD1. After removal of 4 bases from V and 7 bases from J, the junction contained 6 bases not matched to a gene. The CDR3 consists of 15 residues. CDR1 and CDR2 (germline): LGHDT, YNNKEL (reference sequence). The CDR3 DNA follows: TGTGCCAGCAGCCTAGGGACAGGGGGACCAAATGAGCAGTTCTTC. Its translation is CASSLGTGGPNEQFF.